These 27 T cell receptor beta chains originate from one sample sequenced in a study of T cells expressing NK-cell markers. TCRdb reprocessed the 5' RACE reads, with one entry per CDR3 protein and no DNA. The sample holds about 260,000 distinct CDR3 sequences. Source material: blood T cells: a sorted CD56 or NKG2C T cell subset, CD4+ or CD8+ T cells, or bulk PBMC T cells (not recorded which). All receptors come from a man younger than 30 in good health.

The chain links TRBV6-1 to TRBJ2-1. The CDR3 has 13 amino acids. CDR1 and CDR2 from the germline V gene are MNHNS and SASEGT. CDR3 protein: CASRPTAHNEQFF.

The V gene is TRBV7-2, the J gene TRBJ2-5. Germline values: CDR1 SGHTA, CDR2 FQGNSA. This CDR3 has 13 amino acids. The CDR3 reads CASSLSQVETQYF.

The rearrangement joins TRBV20-1 to TRBJ1-4. Looked up from germline, CDR1 is DFQATT and CDR2 is SNEGSKA (reference sequence). This CDR3 has 12 residues. The CDR3: CSARDLGEKLFF.

This CDR3 reads CASSLADRVVKTQYF. The rearrangement links TRBV5-1 to TRBJ2-5; the TRBD1 assignment by TCRdb is unverifiable without DNA. Looked up from germline, CDR1 is SGHRS and CDR2 is YFSETQ. This CDR3 comprises 15 residues.

The J gene is TRBJ2-1, the V gene TRBV24-1; absent DNA, TCRdb's TRBD2 call cannot be checked. Germline assignment: CDR1 KGHDR and CDR2 SFDVKD. This CDR3 contains 16 residues. The CDR3 loop is CATSDLRLAGEDEQFF.

The chain employs TRBV18 and TRBJ2-7. The CDR3 contains 15 residues. Germline V gives CDR1 KGHSH, CDR2 LQKENI. This CDR3 reads CASSTGTSLQREQYF.

The chain is built from TRBV5-1 and TRBJ2-3; TCRdb indicates TRBD2, and absent DNA this call remains unverified. Germline loops: CDR1 SGHRS, CDR2 YFSETQ. This CDR3 has 15 residues. The chain's CDR3 is CASSLGGMVTDTQYF.

The rearrangement uses TRBV3-1 and TRBJ2-3. The CDR3 runs 15 residues. The V gene's germline CDR1 is LGHDT and CDR2 YNNKEL (reference sequence). CDR3 region: CASSQDLSGTDTQYF.

The rearrangement uses TRBV6-1 and TRBJ2-1; checking the TCRdb D call of TRBD2 is not possible without DNA. The germline V gene encodes CDR1 MNHNS and CDR2 SASEGT. The CDR3 consists of 16 residues. CDR3 protein: CASRGSGRAVENEQFF.

V gene TRBV29-1 combines with J gene TRBJ2-3; the TCRdb D gene call, TRBD2, has no DNA to confirm it. The CDR3 runs 17 residues. Per the germline V gene, CDR1 is SQVTM and CDR2 is ANQGSEA. CDR3 loop: CSVEDPLSGRGSDTQYF.

The CDR3 reads CASSRGLVNQPQHF. V usage is TRBV11-2 and J usage is TRBJ1-5. The CDR3 runs 14 residues. Per germline, CDR1 SGHAT and CDR2 FQNNGV. The full variable domain, with the rest looked up from reference TRBV11-2 and TRBJ1-5, is EAGVAQSPRYKIIEKRQSVAFWCNPISGHATLYWYQQILGQGPKLLIQFQNNGVVDDSQLPKDRFSAERLKGVDSTLKIQPAKLEDSAVYLCASSRGLVNQPQHFGDGTRLSIL.

The J gene is TRBJ2-1, the V gene TRBV11-3. CDR1 and CDR2 (germline): SGHNT, YENEEA. This CDR3 is 16 amino acids long. This CDR3 is CASSLDKRRTYNEQFF.

The chain uses TRBV7-3 and TRBJ1-1. The CDR3 spans 14 residues. Germline loops: CDR1 SGHTA, CDR2 FQGTGA. CDR3 sequence: CASSLGLLNTEAFF. Complete variable domain (other parts from reference TRBV7-3 and TRBJ1-1): GAGVSQTPSNKVTEKGKYVELRCDPISGHTALYWYRQSLGQGPEFLIYFQGTGAADDSGLPNDRFFAVRPEGSVSTLKIQRTERGDSAVYLCASSLGLLNTEAFFGQGTRLTVV.

The chain joins TRBV28 to TRBJ2-7. The CDR3 extends over 15 amino acids. Germline CDR1 and CDR2: MDHEN and SYDVKM. The CDR3 sequence: CASSLSASEMSEQYF. Variable domain in full (rest from reference TRBV28 and TRBJ2-7): DVKVTQSSRYLVKRTGEKVFLECVQDMDHENMFWYRQDPGLGLRLIYFSYDVKMKEKGDIPEGYSVSREKKERFSLILESASTNQTSMYLCASSLSASEMSEQYFGPGTRLTVT.

The chain's CDR3 is CSAYIGRTNEQFF. The rearrangement links TRBV20-1 to TRBJ2-1; without DNA, the TCRdb call of TRBD2 cannot be checked. Germline-derived CDR1 and CDR2 are DFQATT and SNEGSKA (reference sequence). There are 13 residues in the CDR3.

The chain joins TRBV11-3 to TRBJ2-4; TCRdb outputs TRBD1, but without DNA this stays unchecked. The V gene's germline CDR1 is SGHNT and CDR2 YENEEA. The CDR3 has 14 amino acids. The chain's CDR3 is CASSLGGSKNIQYF.

The V call is TRBV5-1, the J call TRBJ2-1; TCRdb's D gene call, TRBD2, goes unchecked for lack of DNA. This CDR3 has 14 amino acids. The germline V gene has CDR1 SGHRS and CDR2 YFSETQ. The CDR3 reads CASSRDSGSNEQFF.

V and J are TRBV12-3 or TRBV12-4 and TRBJ2-1. The CDR3 covers 13 residues. The CDR3 region is CASSLNSPNEQFF.

The chain has TRBV2 and TRBJ2-3. From germline, CDR1 is SNHLY and CDR2 FYNNEI. This CDR3 spans 13 amino acids. CDR3 in amino acids: CASPRTSQNTQYF.

This chain joins TRBV6-1 and TRBJ2-2. The CDR3 spans 13 residues. CDR1 and CDR2 (germline): MNHNS, SASEGT. CDR3 protein: CASMIFGAGELFF.

The rearrangement joins TRBV3-1 to TRBJ2-1; TCRdb returns TRBD2, unconfirmable since there is no DNA. The germline gives CDR1 LGHDT, CDR2 YNNKEL (reference sequence). The CDR3 consists of 14 residues. CDR3 sequence reads: CASSLGLAVNEQFF.

The rearrangement links TRBV20-1 to TRBJ2-1; TCRdb names TRBD2, which stays unverified in the absence of DNA. This CDR3 has 14 residues. Per germline, CDR1 DFQATT and CDR2 SNEGSKA (reference sequence). CDR3: CSASRGLAGVEQFF.

V and J are TRBV29-1 and TRBJ2-1; the TCRdb D gene call, TRBD1, has no DNA to confirm it. Germline lookup yields CDR1 SQVTM and CDR2 ANQGSEA. The length of the CDR3 is 14 residues. The CDR3 sequence: CSVDATPRGYEQFF.

The V call is TRBV12-3 or TRBV12-4, the J call TRBJ2-2; TCRdb's assignment of TRBD1 cannot be checked, as there is no DNA. The CDR3 covers 15 residues. This CDR3 is CASSQGAPNTGELFF.

The V call is TRBV7-2, the J call TRBJ2-3. Per the germline V gene, CDR1 is SGHTA and CDR2 is FQGNSA. The length of the CDR3 is 14 residues. The CDR3 is CASSLDQSTDTQYF.

V usage is TRBV24-1 and J usage is TRBJ2-7. There are 14 residues in the CDR3. The germline gives CDR1 KGHDR, CDR2 SFDVKD. CDR3: CATSDGGRANEQYF.

The V and J genes are TRBV10-3 and TRBJ2-2; TCRdb's assignment of TRBD1 cannot be checked, as there is no DNA. The CDR3 runs to 15 residues. Germline CDR1 ENHRY, CDR2 SYGVKD. CDR3 amino acids: CAINPGQQWTGELFF.